This entry concerns a single T cell receptor (beta chain). This sample is part of a study of blood T cell repertoires in COVID-19. Study-level background: From the United States, Italy and Spain came samples of acute and convalescent COVID-19. Sample material is recorded as cDNA or gDNA derived from T cells, B-cell-depleted T cells, or PBMCs.

In the authors' workflow: Estimated nucleated cell counts came from reference gene primer amplification. Assay used: immunoSEQ multiplex PCR; TCRdb lists only in-frame clones, some missing. D and trimming were read from the DNA, whereas the V and J calls and clone size are those reported in that table. The table has approximately 210,000 clones, 70% to 90% seen once. CDR3 size: 11 residues. Germline V CDR1 and CDR2: SGHVS, FQNEAQ. V lost 7 bases, J lost 5 bases, and 9 bases lay in between. This TCR was sampled from a human donor in a cohort sampled during active COVID-19. The rearrangement links TRBV7-8 to TRBJ2-7, with D perhaps matching TRBD1 (6 bases). The sequenced material came from peripheral blood. The CDR3 reads CASTQGNEQYF. CDR3 sequence (DNA): TGTGCCAGCACTCAGGGGAACGAGCAGTACTTC. Using reference TRBV7-8 and TRBJ2-7 for the parts outside the CDR3, the full variable domain is GAGVSQSPRYKVAKRGQDVALRCDPISGHVSLFWYQQALGQGPEFLTYFQNEAQLDKSGLPSDRFFAERPEGSVSTLKIQRTQQEDSAVYLCASTQGNEQYFGPGTRLTVT.